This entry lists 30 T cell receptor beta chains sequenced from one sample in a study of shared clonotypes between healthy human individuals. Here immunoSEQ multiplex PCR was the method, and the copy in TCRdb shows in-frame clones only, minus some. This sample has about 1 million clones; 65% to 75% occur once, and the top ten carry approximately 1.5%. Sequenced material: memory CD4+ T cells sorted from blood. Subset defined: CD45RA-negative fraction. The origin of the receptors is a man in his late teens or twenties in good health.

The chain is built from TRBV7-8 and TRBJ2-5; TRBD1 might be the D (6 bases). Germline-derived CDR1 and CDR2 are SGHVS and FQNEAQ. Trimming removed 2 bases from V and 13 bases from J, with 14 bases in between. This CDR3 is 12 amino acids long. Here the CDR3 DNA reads TGTGCCAGCAGCTTACTACAGGGCCCCACGTACTTC. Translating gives CASSLLQGPTYF.

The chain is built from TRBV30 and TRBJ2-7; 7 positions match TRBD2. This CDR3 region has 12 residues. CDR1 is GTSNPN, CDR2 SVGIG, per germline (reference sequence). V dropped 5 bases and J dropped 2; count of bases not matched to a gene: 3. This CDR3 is CAWERGPYEQYF. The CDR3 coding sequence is TGTGCCTGGGAGCGGGGCCCCTACGAGCAGTACTTC.

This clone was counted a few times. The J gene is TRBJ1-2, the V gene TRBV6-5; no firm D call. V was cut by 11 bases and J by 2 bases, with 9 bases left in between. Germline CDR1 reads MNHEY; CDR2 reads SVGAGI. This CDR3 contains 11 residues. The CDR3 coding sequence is TGTGCCTCAGTAGGGAACTATGGCTACACCTTC. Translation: CASVGNYGYTF.

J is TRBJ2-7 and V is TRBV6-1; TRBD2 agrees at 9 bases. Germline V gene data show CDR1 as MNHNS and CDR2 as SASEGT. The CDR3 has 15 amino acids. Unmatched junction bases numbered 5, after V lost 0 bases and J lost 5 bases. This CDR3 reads CASSEAVAGAHEQYF. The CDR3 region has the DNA TGTGCCAGCAGTGAAGCTGTAGCGGGAGCTCACGAGCAGTACTTC.

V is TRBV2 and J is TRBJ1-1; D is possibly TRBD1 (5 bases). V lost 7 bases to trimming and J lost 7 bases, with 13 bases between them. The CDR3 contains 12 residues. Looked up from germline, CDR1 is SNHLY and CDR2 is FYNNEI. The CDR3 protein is CASKMGTHEAFF. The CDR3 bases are TGTGCCAGCAAAATGGGGACTCATGAAGCTTTCTTT.

The CDR3 is CASSHGTGYGYTF. CDR3 DNA sequence: TGCGCCAGCAGCCACGGGACAGGGTATGGCTACACCTTC. J is TRBJ1-2 and V is TRBV4-1; 9 bases fit TRBD1. This CDR3 is built from 13 residues. CDR1 and CDR2 (germline): MGHRA, YSYEKL. J gave up 5 bases and V 3 bases, and 1 base lay outside the gene matches.

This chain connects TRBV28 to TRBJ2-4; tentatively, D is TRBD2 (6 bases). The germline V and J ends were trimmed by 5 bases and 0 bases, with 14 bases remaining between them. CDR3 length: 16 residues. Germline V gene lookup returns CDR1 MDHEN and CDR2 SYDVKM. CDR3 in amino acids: CASSGTHGLAKNIQYF. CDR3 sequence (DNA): TGTGCCAGCAGTGGGACTCATGGATTAGCCAAAAACATTCAGTACTTC.

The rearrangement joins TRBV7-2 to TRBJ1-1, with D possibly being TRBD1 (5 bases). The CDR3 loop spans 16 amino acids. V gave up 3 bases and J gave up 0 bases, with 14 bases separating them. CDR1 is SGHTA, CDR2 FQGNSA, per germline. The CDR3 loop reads CASSLGGGPMNTEAFF. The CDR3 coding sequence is TGTGCCAGCAGCTTGGGGGGAGGCCCCATGAACACTGAAGCTTTCTTT.

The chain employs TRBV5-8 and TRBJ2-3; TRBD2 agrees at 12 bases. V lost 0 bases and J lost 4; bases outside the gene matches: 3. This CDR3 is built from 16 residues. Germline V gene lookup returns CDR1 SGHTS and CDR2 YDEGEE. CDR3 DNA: TGTGCCAGCAGCTTGGGGACTAGCGGGGTATCAGATACGCAGTATTTT. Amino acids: CASSLGTSGVSDTQYF.

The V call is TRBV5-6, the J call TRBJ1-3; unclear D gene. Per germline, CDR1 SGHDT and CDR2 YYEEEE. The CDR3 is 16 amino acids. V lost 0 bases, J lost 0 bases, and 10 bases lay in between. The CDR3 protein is CASSLGLWYSGNTIYF. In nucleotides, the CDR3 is TGTGCCAGCAGCTTGGGGCTCTGGTACTCTGGAAACACCATATATTTT.

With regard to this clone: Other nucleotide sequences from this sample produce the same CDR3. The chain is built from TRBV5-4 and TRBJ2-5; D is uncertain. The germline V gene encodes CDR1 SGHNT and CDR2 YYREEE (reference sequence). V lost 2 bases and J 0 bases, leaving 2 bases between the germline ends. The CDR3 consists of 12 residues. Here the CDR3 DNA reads TGTGCCAGCAGCTTAAACCAAGAGACCCAGTACTTC. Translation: CASSLNQETQYF. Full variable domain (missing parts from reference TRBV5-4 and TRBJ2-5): ETGVTQSPTHLIKTRGQQVTLRCSSQSGHNTVSWYQQALGQGPQFIFQYYREEENGRGNFPPRFSGLQFPNYSSELNVNALELDDSALYLCASSLNQETQYFGPGTRLLVL.

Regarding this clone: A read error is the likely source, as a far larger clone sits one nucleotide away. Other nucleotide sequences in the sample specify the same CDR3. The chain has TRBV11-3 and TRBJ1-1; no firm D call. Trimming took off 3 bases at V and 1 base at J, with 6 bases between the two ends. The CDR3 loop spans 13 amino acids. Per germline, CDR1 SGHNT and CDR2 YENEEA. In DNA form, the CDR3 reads TGTGCCAGCAGCTTTGAACAGAACACTGAAGCTTTCTTT. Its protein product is CASSFEQNTEAFF.

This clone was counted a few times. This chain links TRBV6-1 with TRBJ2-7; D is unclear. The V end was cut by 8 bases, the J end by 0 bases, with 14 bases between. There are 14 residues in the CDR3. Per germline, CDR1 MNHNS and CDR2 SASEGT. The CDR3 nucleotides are TGTGCCAGCCTCTCCTGGGGTAGCTCCTACGAGCAGTACTTC. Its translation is CASLSWGSSYEQYF.

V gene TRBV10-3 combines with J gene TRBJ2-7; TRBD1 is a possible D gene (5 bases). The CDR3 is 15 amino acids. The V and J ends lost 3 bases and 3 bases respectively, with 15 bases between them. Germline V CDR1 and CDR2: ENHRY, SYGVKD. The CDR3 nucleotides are TGTGCCATCAGTGAAGTTGAAGGGGAAGGCTACGAGCAGTACTTC. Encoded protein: CAISEVEGEGYEQYF.

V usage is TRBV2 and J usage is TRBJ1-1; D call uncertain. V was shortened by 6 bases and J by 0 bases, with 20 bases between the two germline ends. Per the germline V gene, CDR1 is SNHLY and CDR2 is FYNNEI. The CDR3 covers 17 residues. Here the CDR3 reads CASSLMDALGMNTEAFF. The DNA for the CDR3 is TGTGCCAGCAGCCTAATGGACGCGCTCGGAATGAACACTGAAGCTTTCTTT.

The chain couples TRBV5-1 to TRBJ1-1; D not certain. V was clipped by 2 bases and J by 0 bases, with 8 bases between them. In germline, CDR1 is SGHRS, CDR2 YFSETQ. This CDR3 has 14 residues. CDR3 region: CASSLQSLNTEAFF. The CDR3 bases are TGCGCCAGCAGCTTACAGAGTTTGAACACTGAAGCTTTCTTT.

In DNA form, the CDR3 reads TGTGCCAGCAGCTTAGGAGGCGGGGGGAGCACAGATACGCAGTATTTT. Translated, it gives CASSLGGGGSTDTQYF. The chain has TRBV5-4 and TRBJ2-3; TRBD2 matches at 8 bases. V lost 2 bases to trimming and J lost 0 bases; unmatched junction nucleotides: 5. The CDR3 runs to 16 residues. In germline, CDR1 is SGHNT, CDR2 YYREEE (reference sequence).

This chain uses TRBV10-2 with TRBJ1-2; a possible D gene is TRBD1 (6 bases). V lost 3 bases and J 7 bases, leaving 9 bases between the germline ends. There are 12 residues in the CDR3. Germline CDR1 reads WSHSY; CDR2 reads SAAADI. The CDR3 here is CASSDQGSGYTF. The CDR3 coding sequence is TGCGCCAGCAGTGACCAGGGGAGTGGCTACACCTTC.

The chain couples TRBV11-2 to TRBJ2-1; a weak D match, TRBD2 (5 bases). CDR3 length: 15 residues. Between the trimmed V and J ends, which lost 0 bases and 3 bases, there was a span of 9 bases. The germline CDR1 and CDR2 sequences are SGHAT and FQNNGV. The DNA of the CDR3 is TGTGCCAGCAGCTTAGATAAAGGACTCTACAATGAGCAGTTCTTC. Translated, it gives CASSLDKGLYNEQFF.

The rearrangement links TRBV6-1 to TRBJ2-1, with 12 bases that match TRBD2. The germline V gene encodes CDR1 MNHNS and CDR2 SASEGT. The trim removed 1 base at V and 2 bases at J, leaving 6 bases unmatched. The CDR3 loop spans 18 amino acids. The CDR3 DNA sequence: TGTGCCAGCAGTGAAGGGCTAGCGGGGGGGCCCACCTACAATGAGCAGTTCTTC. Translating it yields CASSEGLAGGPTYNEQFF.

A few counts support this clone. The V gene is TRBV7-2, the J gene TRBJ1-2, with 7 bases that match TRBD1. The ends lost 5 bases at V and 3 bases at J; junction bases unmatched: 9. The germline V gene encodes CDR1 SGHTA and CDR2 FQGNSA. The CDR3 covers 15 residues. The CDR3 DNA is TGTGCCAGCAGCCCAGAGGACAGGCCTGACTATGGCTACACCTTC. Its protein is CASSPEDRPDYGYTF.

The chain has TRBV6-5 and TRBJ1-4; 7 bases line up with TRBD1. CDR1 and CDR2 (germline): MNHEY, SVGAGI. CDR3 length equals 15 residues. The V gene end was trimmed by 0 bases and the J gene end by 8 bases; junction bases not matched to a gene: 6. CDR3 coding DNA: TGTGCCAGCAGTTACTCGAAAGGGGGCGGCGAAAAACTGTTTTTT. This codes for CASSYSKGGGEKLFF.

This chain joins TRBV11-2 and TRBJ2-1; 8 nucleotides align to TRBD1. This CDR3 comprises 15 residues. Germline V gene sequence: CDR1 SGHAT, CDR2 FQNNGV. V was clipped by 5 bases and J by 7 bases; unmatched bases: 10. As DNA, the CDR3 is TGTGCCAGCAGCCCACGGACAGGGTCATGGAATGAGCAGTTCTTC. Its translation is CASSPRTGSWNEQFF.

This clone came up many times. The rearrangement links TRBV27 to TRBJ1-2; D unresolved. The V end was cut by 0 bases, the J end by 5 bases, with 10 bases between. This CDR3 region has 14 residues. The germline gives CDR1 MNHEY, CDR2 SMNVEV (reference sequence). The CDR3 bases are TGTGCCAGCAGTTTATCGACCAAAGGTTATGGCTACACCTTC. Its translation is CASSLSTKGYGYTF.

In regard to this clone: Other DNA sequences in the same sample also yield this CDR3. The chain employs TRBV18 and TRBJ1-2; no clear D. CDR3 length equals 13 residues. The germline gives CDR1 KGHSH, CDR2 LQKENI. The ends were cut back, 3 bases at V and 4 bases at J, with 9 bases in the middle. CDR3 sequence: CASSPSPVYGYTF. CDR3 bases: TGTGCCAGCTCACCTTCCCCCGTCTATGGCTACACCTTC.

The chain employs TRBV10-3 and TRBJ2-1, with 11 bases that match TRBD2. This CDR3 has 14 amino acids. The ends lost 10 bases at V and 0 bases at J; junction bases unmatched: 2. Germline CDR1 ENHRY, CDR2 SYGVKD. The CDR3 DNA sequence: TGTGCCACGACTAGCGGGGCCTCCTACAATGAGCAGTTCTTC. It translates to CATTSGASYNEQFF.

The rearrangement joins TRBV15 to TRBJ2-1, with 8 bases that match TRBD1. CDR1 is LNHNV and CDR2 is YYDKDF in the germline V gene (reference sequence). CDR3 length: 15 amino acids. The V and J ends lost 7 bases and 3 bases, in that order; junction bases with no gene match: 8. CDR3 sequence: CATNRAGGLYNEQFF. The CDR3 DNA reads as TGTGCCACCAACAGGGCAGGGGGCCTCTACAATGAGCAGTTCTTC.

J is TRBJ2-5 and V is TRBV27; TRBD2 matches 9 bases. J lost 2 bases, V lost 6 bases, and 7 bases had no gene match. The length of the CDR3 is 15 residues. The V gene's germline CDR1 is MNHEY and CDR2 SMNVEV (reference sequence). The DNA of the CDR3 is TGTGCCAGCAGAAATAGCGGGGGCTCACAAGAGACCCAGTACTTC. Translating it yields CASRNSGGSQETQYF.

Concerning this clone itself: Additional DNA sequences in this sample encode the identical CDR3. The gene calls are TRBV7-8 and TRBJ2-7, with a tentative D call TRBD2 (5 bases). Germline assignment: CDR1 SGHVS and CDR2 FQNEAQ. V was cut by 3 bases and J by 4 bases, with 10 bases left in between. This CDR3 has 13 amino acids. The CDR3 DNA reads TGTGCCAGCAGCTTGATCACGGGATACGAGCAGTACTTC. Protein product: CASSLITGYEQYF.

The CDR3 DNA follows: TGTGCCAGTAACGTGCTGGTCGGAGGGGGAACTGAAGCTTTCTTT. Translating gives CASNVLVGGGTEAFF. This sequence joins TRBV19 and TRBJ1-1, with D maybe TRBD1 (6 bases). The V end was cut by 7 bases, the J end by 5 bases, with 20 bases between. CDR3 size: 15 residues. The germline gives CDR1 LNHDA, CDR2 SQIVND (reference sequence). Using reference TRBV19 and TRBJ1-1 for the parts outside the CDR3, the full variable domain is DGGITQSPKYLFRKEGQNVTLSCEQNLNHDAMYWYRQDPGQGLRLIYYSQIVNDFQKGDIAEGYSVSREKKESFPLTVTSAQKNPTAFYLCASNVLVGGGTEAFFGQGTRLTVV.